The clone carrying this TCR beta chain was detected a few times. Its antigen is still unknown. This specimen belongs to a study of T cell repertoires in cytomegalovirus infection. For the study at large: Public TCR beta signatures marked donors with CMV infection and the matching HLA.

TCRdb re-called the reads through MiXCR, storing one row per CDR3 protein. The table has fewer than 650,000 distinct CDR3 sequences, over 35% seen once. The V gene lost 5 bases and the J gene lost 0 bases, with 10 bases spanning the gap. Looked up from germline, CDR1 is MNHNS and CDR2 is SASEGT. The length of the CDR3 is 14 residues. V gene TRBV6-1 combines with J gene TRBJ1-1; D unclear. Source: cultured PBMCs, taken from culture after CMV antigen stimulation. The TCR originated in a human donor in good health (CMV status not recorded). Some clones in this sample may be carry-over from other donors' samples. The CDR3 protein is CASSRQAMNTEAFF. DNA for the CDR3: TGTGCCAGCAGTAGGCAGGCGATGAACACTGAAGCTTTCTTT.